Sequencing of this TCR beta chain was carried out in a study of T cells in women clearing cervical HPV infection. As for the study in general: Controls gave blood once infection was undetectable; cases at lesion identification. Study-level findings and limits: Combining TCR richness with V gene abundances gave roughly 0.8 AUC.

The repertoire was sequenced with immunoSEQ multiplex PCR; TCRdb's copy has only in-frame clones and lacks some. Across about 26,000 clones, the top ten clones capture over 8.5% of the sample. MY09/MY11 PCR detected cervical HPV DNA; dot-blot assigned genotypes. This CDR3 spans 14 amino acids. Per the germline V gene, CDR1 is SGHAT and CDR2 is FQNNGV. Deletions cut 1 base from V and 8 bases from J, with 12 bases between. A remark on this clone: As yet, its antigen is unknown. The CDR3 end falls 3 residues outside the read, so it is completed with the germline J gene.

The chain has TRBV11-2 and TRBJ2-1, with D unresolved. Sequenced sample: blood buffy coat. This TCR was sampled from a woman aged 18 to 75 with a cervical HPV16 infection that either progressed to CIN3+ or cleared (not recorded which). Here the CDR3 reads CASSLVLTVDEQFF. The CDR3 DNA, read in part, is TGTGCCAGCAGCTTAGTATTAACAGTAGATGAG.